These 10 T cell receptor beta chains were sequenced from one sample in a study of blood T cell repertoires in COVID-19. Libraries were prepared by immunoSEQ multiplex PCR; TCRdb keeps only in-frame clonotypes and omits some of them. This sample has some 41,000 clones; just over 85% occur once, and the top ten carry around 5.2%. The sequenced sample was peripheral blood. The origin of the receptors is a man aged 35-49 years with active COVID-19.

The rearrangement uses TRBV7-9 and TRBJ2-7, with D tentatively TRBD1 (6 bases). Germline CDR1 is SEHNR and CDR2 is FQNEAQ (reference sequence). The CDR3 loop spans 15 amino acids. Trimming took 1 base from V and 2 from J, leaving 12 bases between them. The CDR3 reads CASSLVGRQAYEQYF. CDR3 nucleotides: TGTGCCAGCAGCTTAGTCGGCCGACAGGCCTACGAGCAGTACTTC. The full variable domain, completed using reference TRBV7-9 and TRBJ2-7, is DTGVSQNPRHKITKRGQNVTFRCDPISEHNRLYWYRQTLGQGPEFLTYFQNEAQLEKSRLLSDRFSAERPKGSFSTLEIQRTEQGDSAMYLCASSLVGRQAYEQYFGPGTRLTVT.

The chain combines TRBV7-9 with TRBJ2-5, with 10 bases fitting TRBD2. Trimming removed 0 bases from V and 4 bases from J; junction bases left unmatched: 5. CDR1 and CDR2 (germline): SEHNR, FQNEAQ (reference sequence). This CDR3 comprises 16 residues. The CDR3 loop is CASSLAIAGGGETQYF. In nucleotides, the CDR3 is TGTGCCAGCAGCTTAGCGATAGCGGGAGGAGGAGAGACCCAGTACTTC.

J is TRBJ2-1 and V is TRBV12-5; 16 nucleotides align to TRBD2. Germline CDR1 LGHNT, CDR2 FRNRAP. CDR3 length: 20 amino acids. The trim removed 1 base at V and 7 bases at J, leaving 13 bases unmatched. Here the CDR3 DNA reads TGTGCTAGTGGTTTGGCCCGTCCGGGACTAGCGGGAGGGCCCTTAAATGAGCAGTTCTTC. This encodes CASGLARPGLAGGPLNEQFF.

The chain uses TRBV9 and TRBJ2-5; 7 nucleotides line up with TRBD2. CDR3 length: 17 amino acids. V dropped 4 bases and J dropped 1; count of bases not matched to a gene: 13. The germline V gene encodes CDR1 SGDLS and CDR2 YYNGEE. The CDR3 protein is CASSPRSRASGQETQYF. In DNA form, the CDR3 reads TGTGCCAGCAGCCCCCGAAGTAGGGCTAGCGGCCAAGAGACCCAGTACTTC.

The genes are TRBV6-2 or TRBV6-3 and TRBJ2-2, with a weak D call TRBD1 (5 bases). The CDR3 length is 12 residues. CDR1 and CDR2 from the germline V gene are MNHEY and SVGEGT. V was cut by 5 bases and J by 6 bases, with 7 bases left in between. The CDR3 nucleotides read TGTGCCAGCAGTCTGGGGCCCGGGGAGCTGTTTTTT. Residues: CASSLGPGELFF.

This chain uses TRBV6-5 with TRBJ1-1, with TRBD1 matching 7 bases. V dropped 7 bases and J dropped 7; count of bases not matched to a gene: 3. This CDR3 has 11 residues. Germline-derived CDR1 and CDR2 are MNHEY and SVGAGI. Written as DNA, the CDR3 is TGTGCCAGCAAGGACAGGTTTGAAGCTTTCTTT. It encodes CASKDRFEAFF.

The chain has TRBV29-1 and TRBJ2-3; D perhaps matches TRBD2 (6 bases). The V and J ends lost 1 base and 1 base respectively, with 12 bases between them. CDR1 and CDR2 from the germline V gene are SQVTM and ANQGSEA. The CDR3 is made up of 15 amino acids. The CDR3 is CSVEGLALGTDTQYF. The CDR3 DNA reads TGCAGCGTTGAAGGTCTAGCGCTAGGCACAGATACGCAGTATTTT.

The chain has TRBV5-6 and TRBJ2-7; D may be TRBD1 (6 bases). The V gene lost 0 bases and the J gene lost 4 bases, with 17 bases spanning the gap. This CDR3 has 16 amino acids. The germline V gene encodes CDR1 SGHDT and CDR2 YYEEEE. Here the CDR3 reads CASSLGLRGHIYEQYF. Here the CDR3 DNA reads TGTGCCAGCAGCTTGGGACTCAGGGGACACATATACGAGCAGTACTTC.

This chain links TRBV5-6 with TRBJ1-6; the match to TRBD1 covers 9 bases. The germline V gene has CDR1 SGHDT and CDR2 YYEEEE. Trimming cost V 4 bases and J 7 bases; bases outside gene matches: 9. The CDR3 has 16 amino acids. The CDR3 reads CASSPGTGYRNSPLHF. CDR3 bases: TGTGCCAGCAGCCCAGGGACAGGGTATAGGAATTCACCCCTCCACTTT.

The chain combines TRBV7-8 with TRBJ2-1; TRBD2 agrees at 8 bases. V trimming: 1 base; J trimming: 4 bases; junction bases outside the gene matches: 3. The CDR3 loop spans 15 amino acids. The germline gives CDR1 SGHVS, CDR2 FQNEAQ. CDR3 loop: CASSLELAEYNEQFF. The CDR3 region has the DNA TGTGCCAGCAGCTTAGAACTAGCGGAGTACAATGAGCAGTTCTTC.